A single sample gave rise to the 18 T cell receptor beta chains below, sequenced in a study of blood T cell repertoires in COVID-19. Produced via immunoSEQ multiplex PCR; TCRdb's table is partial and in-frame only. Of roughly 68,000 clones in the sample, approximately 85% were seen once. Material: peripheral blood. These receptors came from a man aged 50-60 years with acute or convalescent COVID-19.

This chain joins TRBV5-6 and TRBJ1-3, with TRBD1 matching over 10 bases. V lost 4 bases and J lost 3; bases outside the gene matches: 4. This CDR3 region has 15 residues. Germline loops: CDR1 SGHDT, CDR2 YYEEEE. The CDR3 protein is CASSIGTGDGNTIYF. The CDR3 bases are TGTGCCAGCAGCATTGGGACAGGGGATGGAAACACCATATATTTT.

For the CDR3, the DNA is TGTGCCAGCAGTGTCTGGGACAGTTCACCCCTCCACTTT. Encoded protein: CASSVWDSSPLHF. V and J are TRBV2 and TRBJ1-6; the match to TRBD1 covers 7 bases. This CDR3 contains 13 residues. With V trimmed by 4 bases and J by 9 bases, 3 bases remained unmatched. Germline V gene lookup returns CDR1 SNHLY and CDR2 FYNNEI. The variable domain in full, completed from reference TRBV2 and TRBJ1-6, reads EPEVTQTPSHQVTQMGQEVILRCVPISNHLYFYWYRQILGQKVEFLVSFYNNEISEKSEIFDDQFSVERPDGSNFTLKIRSTKLEDSAMYFCASSVWDSSPLHFGNGTRLTVT.

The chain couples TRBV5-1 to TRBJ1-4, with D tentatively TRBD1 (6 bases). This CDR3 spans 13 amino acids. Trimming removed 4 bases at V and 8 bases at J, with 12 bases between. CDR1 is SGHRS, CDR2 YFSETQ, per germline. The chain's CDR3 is CASSGNTGEKLFF. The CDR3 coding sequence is TGCGCCAGCAGCGGAAACACAGGGGAAAAACTGTTTTTT.

The CDR3 spells CASSRTGPNQPQHF. The CDR3 DNA reads as TGTGCCAGCAGCCGAACAGGTCCCAATCAGCCCCAGCATTTT. The chain is built from TRBV3-1 (or the pseudogene TRBV3-2) and TRBJ1-5; D might be TRBD1 (5 bases). Trimming removed 4 bases from V and 3 bases from J, with 10 bases in between. Germline CDR1 is LGHDT and CDR2 is YNNKEL (reference sequence). The CDR3 is 14 amino acids.

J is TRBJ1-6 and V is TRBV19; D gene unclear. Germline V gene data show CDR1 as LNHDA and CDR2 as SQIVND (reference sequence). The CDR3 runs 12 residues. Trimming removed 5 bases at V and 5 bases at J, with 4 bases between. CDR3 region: CASSSNNSPLHF. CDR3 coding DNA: TGTGCCAGTAGTTCCAATAATTCACCCCTCCACTTT.

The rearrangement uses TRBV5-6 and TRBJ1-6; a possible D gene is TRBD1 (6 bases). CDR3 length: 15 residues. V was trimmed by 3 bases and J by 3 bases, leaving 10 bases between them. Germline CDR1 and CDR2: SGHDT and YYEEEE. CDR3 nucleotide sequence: TGTGCCAGCAGCTCGATACAGGGCTATAATTCACCCCTCCACTTT. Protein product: CASSSIQGYNSPLHF.

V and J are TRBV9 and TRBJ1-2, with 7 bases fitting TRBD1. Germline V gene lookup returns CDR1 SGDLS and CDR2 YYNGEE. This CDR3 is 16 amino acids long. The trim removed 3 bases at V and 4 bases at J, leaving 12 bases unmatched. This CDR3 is CASSASGGTATYGYTF. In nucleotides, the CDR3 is TGTGCCAGCAGCGCTTCTGGCGGGACAGCGACCTATGGCTACACCTTC.

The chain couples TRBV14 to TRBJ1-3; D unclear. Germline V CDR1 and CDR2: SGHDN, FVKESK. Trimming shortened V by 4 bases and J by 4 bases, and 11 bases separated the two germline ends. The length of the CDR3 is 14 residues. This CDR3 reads CASSRGNTGNTIYF. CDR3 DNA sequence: TGTGCCAGCAGCCGAGGGAACACAGGAAACACCATATATTTT.

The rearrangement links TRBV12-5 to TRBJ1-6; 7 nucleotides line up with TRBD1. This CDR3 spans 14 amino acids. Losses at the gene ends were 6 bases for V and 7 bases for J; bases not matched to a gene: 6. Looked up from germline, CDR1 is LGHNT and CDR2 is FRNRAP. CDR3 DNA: TGTGCTAGTGGCCAGGGACAGCCGAATTCACCCCTCCACTTT. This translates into CASGQGQPNSPLHF.

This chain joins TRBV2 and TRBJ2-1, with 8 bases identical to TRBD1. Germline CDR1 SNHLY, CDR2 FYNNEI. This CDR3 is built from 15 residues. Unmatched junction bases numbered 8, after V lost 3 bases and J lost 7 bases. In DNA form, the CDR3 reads TGTGCCAGCAGTGACCCCAGGGGGCGCATGAATGAGCAGTTCTTC. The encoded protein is CASSDPRGRMNEQFF.

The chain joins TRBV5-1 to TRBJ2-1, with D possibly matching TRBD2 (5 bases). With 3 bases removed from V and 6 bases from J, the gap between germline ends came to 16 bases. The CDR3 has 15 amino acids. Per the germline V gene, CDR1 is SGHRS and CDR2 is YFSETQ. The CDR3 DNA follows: TGCGCCAGCAGCTCCGGGATCTACGTGGGCAATGAGCAGTTCTTC. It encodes CASSSGIYVGNEQFF.

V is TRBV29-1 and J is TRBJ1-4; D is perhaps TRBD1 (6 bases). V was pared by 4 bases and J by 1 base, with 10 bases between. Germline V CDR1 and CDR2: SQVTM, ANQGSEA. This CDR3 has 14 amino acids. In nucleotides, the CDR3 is TGCAGCGTTGGCCGAGGGGGAACTAATGAAAAACTGTTTTTT. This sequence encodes CSVGRGGTNEKLFF.

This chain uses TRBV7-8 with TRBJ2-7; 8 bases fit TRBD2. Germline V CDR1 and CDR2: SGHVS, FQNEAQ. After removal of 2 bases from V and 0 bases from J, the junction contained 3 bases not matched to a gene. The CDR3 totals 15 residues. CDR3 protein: CASSLPGGTSYEQYV. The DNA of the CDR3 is TGTGCCAGCAGCTTACCGGGGGGGACCTCCTACGAGCAGTACGTC.

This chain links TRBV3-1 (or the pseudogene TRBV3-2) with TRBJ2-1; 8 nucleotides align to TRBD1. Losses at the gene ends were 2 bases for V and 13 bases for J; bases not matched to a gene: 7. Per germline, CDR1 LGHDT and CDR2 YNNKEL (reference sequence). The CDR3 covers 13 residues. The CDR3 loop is CASSQYGTGFQFF. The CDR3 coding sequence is TGTGCCAGCAGCCAATACGGGACAGGATTTCAGTTCTTC.

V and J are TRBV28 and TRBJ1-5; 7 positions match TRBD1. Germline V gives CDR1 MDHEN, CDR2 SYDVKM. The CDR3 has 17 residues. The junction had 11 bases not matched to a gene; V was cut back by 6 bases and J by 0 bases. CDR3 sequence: CASRARGTADSNQPQHF. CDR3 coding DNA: TGTGCCAGCAGGGCCCGTGGGACAGCCGATAGCAATCAGCCCCAGCATTTT.

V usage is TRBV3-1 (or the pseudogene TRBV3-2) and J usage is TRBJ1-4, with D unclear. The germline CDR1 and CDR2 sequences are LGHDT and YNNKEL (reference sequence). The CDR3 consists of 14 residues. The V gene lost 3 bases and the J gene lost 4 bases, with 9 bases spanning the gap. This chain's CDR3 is CASSQEVNNEKLFF. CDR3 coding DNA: TGTGCCAGCAGCCAGGAGGTGAATAATGAAAAACTGTTTTTT.

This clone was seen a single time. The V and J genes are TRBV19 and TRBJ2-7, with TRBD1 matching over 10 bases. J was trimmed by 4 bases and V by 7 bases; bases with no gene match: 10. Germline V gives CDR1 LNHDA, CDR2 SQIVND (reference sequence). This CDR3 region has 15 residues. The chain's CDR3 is CASTNIGQGGYEQYF. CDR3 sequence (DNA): TGTGCCAGTACCAATATTGGACAGGGGGGTTACGAGCAGTACTTC.

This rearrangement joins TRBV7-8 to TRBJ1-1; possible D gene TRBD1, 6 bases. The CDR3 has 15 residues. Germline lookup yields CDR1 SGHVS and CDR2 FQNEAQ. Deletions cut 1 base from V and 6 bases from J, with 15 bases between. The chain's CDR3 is CASSLDRVVMAEAFF. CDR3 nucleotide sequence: TGTGCCAGCAGCTTAGACAGGGTTGTTATGGCTGAAGCTTTCTTT. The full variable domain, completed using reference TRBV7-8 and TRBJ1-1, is GAGVSQSPRYKVAKRGQDVALRCDPISGHVSLFWYQQALGQGPEFLTYFQNEAQLDKSGLPSDRFFAERPEGSVSTLKIQRTQQEDSAVYLCASSLDRVVMAEAFFGQGTRLTVV.